This T cell receptor (beta chain) was retrieved from a study of control samples from healthy donors and cancer patients. The germline V and J ends were trimmed by 6 bases and 9 bases, with 9 bases remaining between them. This CDR3 contains 11 residues. The germline V gene encodes CDR1 SNHLY and CDR2 FYNNEI. Some clones are missing from TCRdb's copy, which holds only in-frame ones; the method was immunoSEQ multiplex PCR. The sample carries fewer than 500,000 clones, 75% to 95% recorded once. Sequencing was performed on PBMCs. This clonotype originated in a man in his forties with head and neck cancer. This chain joins TRBV2 and TRBJ2-1; TRBD2 might be the D (6 bases). DNA for the CDR3: TGTGCCAGCAGCCCCGGGGGTGAGCAGTTCTTC. It yields the protein CASSPGGEQFF.